This T cell receptor (beta chain) appears in the sequencing data of a study of beta chain features in type 1 diabetes. Study-level findings and limits: Shorter templates might be favored by PCR, and equally so in patients and in controls.

The V gene end was trimmed by 4 bases and the J gene end by 4 bases; junction bases not matched to a gene: 3. The CDR3 is 14 amino acids. Germline V gives CDR1 LNHDA, CDR2 SQIVND (reference sequence). The whole isolated RNA underwent reverse transcription, so sequencing captured expressed TCRB transcripts. Sequencing was performed with immunoSEQ multiplex PCR; in TCRdb, only in-frame clones are kept and a portion is missing. The data hold about 140,000 clones, with 6.5% to 8.5% observed a single time. This clone was seen more than once but under ten times. Antigen unknown. The V and J genes are TRBV19 and TRBJ2-1; 8 bases map to TRBD1. The clonotype was recovered from a woman in her twenties or thirties in good health. Sequenced input: central memory CD4+ T cells from blood. CDR3 residues: CASSNTGGYNEQFF. The CDR3 DNA reads TGTGCCAGTAGTAACACAGGGGGGTACAATGAGCAGTTCTTC.